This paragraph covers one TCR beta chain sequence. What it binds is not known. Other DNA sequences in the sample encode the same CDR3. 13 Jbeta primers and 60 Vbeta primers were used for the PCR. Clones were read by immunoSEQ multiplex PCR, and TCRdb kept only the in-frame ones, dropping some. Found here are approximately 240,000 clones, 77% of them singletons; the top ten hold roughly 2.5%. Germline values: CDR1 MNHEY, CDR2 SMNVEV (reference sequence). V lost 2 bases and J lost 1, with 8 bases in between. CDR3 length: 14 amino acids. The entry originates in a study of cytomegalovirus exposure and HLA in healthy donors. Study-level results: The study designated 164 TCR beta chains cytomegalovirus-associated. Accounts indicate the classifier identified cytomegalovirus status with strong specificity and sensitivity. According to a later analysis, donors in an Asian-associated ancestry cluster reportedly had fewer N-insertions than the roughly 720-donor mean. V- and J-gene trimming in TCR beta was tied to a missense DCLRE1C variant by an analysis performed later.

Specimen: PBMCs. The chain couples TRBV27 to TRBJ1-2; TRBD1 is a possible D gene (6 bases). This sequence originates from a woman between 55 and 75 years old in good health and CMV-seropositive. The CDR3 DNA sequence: TGTGCCAGCAGTTTAAGGGGGAGTAACTATGGCTACACCTTC. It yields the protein CASSLRGSNYGYTF.